This T cell receptor (beta chain) appears in the sequencing data of a study of CD8+ T cells in alopecia areata. Study results and caveats: Scalp and blood retained many expanded lesional clones during tofacitinib.

The authors extracted RNA and reverse transcribed it into cDNA as the sequencing template. Data came from immunoSEQ multiplex PCR; TCRdb stores just in-frame clones and leaves some out. This table holds 270,000 or so clones, roughly 64% found once. A note on this clone: The antigen is not known. Compared with germline, one end of the junction differs, possibly owing to a read error.

Treatment defined: oral pan-JAK inhibitor, 5-10 mg twice daily. CDR1 and CDR2 (germline): LGHNA, YNFKEQ. CDR3 length equals 11 residues. This sequence originates from a human donor with alopecia areata. This rearrangement joins TRBV4-2 to TRBJ1-5; 8 nucleotides match TRBD1. The sample here was CD4+ T cells sorted from blood, taken at week 24, from a patient treated with tofacitinib. In DNA form, the CDR3 reads TGTGCCAGCAGCCATTGGACAGGGAGGTATTTT. As protein: CASSHWTGRYF.